The clone carrying this TCR beta chain was observed a handful of times. What it binds is not known. The germline V gene encodes CDR1 SGHRS and CDR2 YFSETQ. The CDR3 loop spans 17 amino acids. The J segment lost 6 bases and the V segment lost 0 bases, leaving 9 bases of the junction unmatched. Molecular-barcoded quantitative 5'-RACE produced these TCR beta libraries. TCRdb passed the 5' RACE reads through MiXCR, listing each CDR3 protein once. This repertoire shows more than 500,000 distinct CDR3 sequences, about 5.7% found once; its top ten account for 3% to 4%. This sample is drawn from a study of CD8 T cells in ankylosing spondylitis. Study-wide results and caveats: Fewer than ten highly homologous variants made up a TCR beta motif that seemed to typify ankylosing spondylitis blood. According to the report, clones linked to the disease were significantly enriched in matched synovial fluid samples taken from ankylosing spondylitis patients.

The specimen sequenced was blood, either unsorted or a sorted T cell fraction (not recorded which). The rearrangement joins TRBV5-1 to TRBJ2-2, with 9 positions matching TRBD1. This TCR derives from a male donor with ankylosing spondylitis. CDR3 in DNA: TGCGCCAGCAGCTTGGACCGACAGGGGGATTACGCCGGGGAGCTGTTTTTT. It is translated as CASSLDRQGDYAGELFF.